One sample yielded the 30 T cell receptor beta chains listed below, sequenced in a study of regulatory T cells in long-lasting Graves disease (dated by TCRdb to 2020 to 2023). Library method: multiplex PCR. Sequencer: Illumina HiSeq 4000. iRepertoire HTBI primers and Arm-PCR amplification of CDR3 regions were used to construct TCR beta libraries. TCRdb reprocessing: public reads trimmed at Q25 with fastp, clones called with MiXCR, in-frame beta chains kept. CDR3 protein duplicates are merged, each entry listing the most common genes and DNA. The sample contains about 540,000 distinct CDR3 sequences, roughly 14% of them found a single time. Clones ranked in the top ten supply 8% to 10% of the sample. The time point label on this specimen signifies: newly diagnosed GD, antithyroid drugs for less than 3 months. For both TCR sequencing and RNA sequencing, RNA was extracted from PBMCs using TRIzol. These data are also associated with another study on T cells in Graves' hyperthyroidism and ophthalmopathy.

This material consisted of peripheral blood mononuclear cells (PBMCs), taken at new diagnosis, from a patient treated with antithyroid drugs. These receptors originate from a young man with Graves disease. Donor details come from another sample of the same person, matched by shared clones.

As concerns this clonotype: A much larger clone is a single base away; this may be a read error. The chain joins TRBV20-1 to TRBJ2-7; D is ambiguous. Germline values: CDR1 DFQATT, CDR2 SNEGSKA (reference sequence). V lost 3 bases and J 7 bases, leaving 13 bases between the germline ends. The CDR3 loop spans 12 amino acids. This CDR3 reads CSARRARDEQYF. CDR3 nucleotides: TGCAGTGCTAGGAGAGCGCGCGATGAGCAGTACTTC.

This clonotype was counted at least ten times. This chain joins TRBV29-1 and TRBJ2-1; D gene uncertain. Trimming shortened V by 7 bases and J by 5 bases, and 15 bases separated the two germline ends. The CDR3 totals 13 residues. Germline V gives CDR1 SQVTM, CDR2 ANQGSEA. CDR3 sequence (DNA): TGCAGCGGCCGATTCTCCTGGGACAATGAGCAGTTCTTC. It is translated as CSGRFSWDNEQFF.

This clonotype was observed a handful of times. The V gene is TRBV28, the J gene TRBJ2-5, with 13 bases matching TRBD2. CDR3 length: 16 residues. CDR1 and CDR2 from the germline V gene are MDHEN and SYDVKM. V was clipped by 0 bases and J by 2 bases; unmatched bases: 0. CDR3 nucleotide sequence: TGTGCCAGCAGTTTATGGACTAGCGGGAGGCAAGAGACCCAGTACTTC. This translates into CASSLWTSGRQETQYF.

This clonotype has a handful of counts. The V gene is TRBV7-3, the J gene TRBJ2-5; D ambiguous. Trimming left V 2 bases short and J 1 base short, with 5 bases between. The germline V gene encodes CDR1 SGHTA and CDR2 FQGTGA. This CDR3 has 13 residues. CDR3 amino acids: CASSLLVQETQYF. CDR3 nucleotide sequence: TGTGCCAGCAGCTTACTAGTCCAAGAGACCCAGTACTTC.

In this sample, this clonotype turned up many times. This chain links TRBV12-3 or TRBV12-4 with TRBJ2-7; 8 positions agree with TRBD2. J lost 4 bases, V lost 5 bases, and 4 bases had no gene match. The CDR3 contains 13 residues. The CDR3 reads CASSGLALYEQYF. The CDR3 DNA is TGTGCCAGCAGTGGACTAGCCCTTTACGAGCAGTACTTC.

The table lists this clonotype with many counts. The chain employs TRBV28 and TRBJ2-5, with D perhaps TRBD1 or TRBD2 (6 bases each). This CDR3 comprises 14 residues. V gave up 6 bases and J gave up 1 base, with 12 bases separating them. In germline, CDR1 is MDHEN, CDR2 SYDVKM. CDR3 in amino acids: CASSSGDSQETQYF. The DNA for the CDR3 is TGTGCCAGCAGCTCAGGGGACTCCCAAGAGACCCAGTACTTC.

This clonotype occurred many times. The chain joins TRBV5-4 to TRBJ2-3, with 9 nucleotides matching TRBD2. The J segment lost 2 bases and the V segment lost 4 bases, leaving 5 bases of the junction unmatched. The CDR3 length is 15 residues. Germline assignment: CDR1 SGHNT and CDR2 YYREEE (reference sequence). CDR3 nucleotide sequence: TGTGCCAGCAGCGCCGGACTAGCGACCACAGATACGCAGTATTTT. Translated, it gives CASSAGLATTDTQYF. Complete variable domain (other parts from reference TRBV5-4 and TRBJ2-3): ETGVTQSPTHLIKTRGQQVTLRCSSQSGHNTVSWYQQALGQGPQFIFQYYREEENGRGNFPPRFSGLQFPNYSSELNVNALELDDSALYLCASSAGLATTDTQYFGPGTRLTVL.

This clonotype occurred a few times. This chain joins TRBV29-1 and TRBJ1-1; D gene ambiguous. Germline CDR1 reads SQVTM; CDR2 reads ANQGSEA. The CDR3 has 18 amino acids. V dropped 5 bases and J dropped 0 bases, with 25 bases sitting between them. CDR3 sequence (DNA): TGCAGCGTTAACGATGGGCAGGAGCCCTCCCTTATGAACACTGAAGCTTTCTTT. Amino acid sequence: CSVNDGQEPSLMNTEAFF.

This clonotype has more than one count but fewer than ten. J is TRBJ2-1 and V is TRBV7-9; D call uncertain. From germline, CDR1 is SEHNR and CDR2 FQNEAQ (reference sequence). The CDR3 is 14 residues long. V gave up 7 bases and J gave up 0 bases, with 10 bases separating them. The CDR3 sequence: CASTYLSSYNEQFF. Here the CDR3 DNA reads TGTGCCAGCACCTATCTGAGCTCCTACAATGAGCAGTTCTTC.

This clonotype was picked up a small number of times. The chain uses TRBV6-1 and TRBJ2-7, with TRBD1 matching over 7 bases. The CDR3 contains 15 residues. The V segment lost 7 bases and the J segment 1 base; nucleotides outside the gene matches: 10. Germline V gives CDR1 MNHNS, CDR2 SASEGT. The CDR3 nucleotides read TGTGCCAGCAATCGGGACAGCCTTACTTCCTACGAGCAGTACTTC. Its protein is CASNRDSLTSYEQYF.

The gene calls are TRBV5-1 and TRBJ2-5; the D gene is possibly TRBD1 (5 bases). Germline CDR1 SGHRS, CDR2 YFSETQ. The CDR3 is made up of 14 amino acids. Trimming pared 0 bases from V and 3 bases from J, leaving 9 bases between. The CDR3 loop reads CASSLADREETQYF. DNA of the CDR3: TGCGCCAGCAGCTTGGCCGACAGAGAAGAGACCCAGTACTTC.

This clonotype has at least ten counts. The genes are TRBV24-1 and TRBJ2-1; D is uncertain. CDR1 is KGHDR and CDR2 is SFDVKD in the germline V gene. The V end lost 10 bases, the J end lost 1 base, and 16 bases lay between the germline ends. The CDR3 is 15 residues long. Here the CDR3 reads CATSPPGLSYNEQFF. The DNA of the CDR3 is TGTGCCACTTCTCCTCCCGGGTTATCCTACAATGAGCAGTTCTTC.

The chain combines TRBV20-1 with TRBJ2-1; D is possibly TRBD2 (5 bases). V was shortened by 0 bases and J by 15 bases, with 12 bases between the two germline ends. The CDR3 contains 11 residues. Germline CDR1 and CDR2: DFQATT and SNEGSKA (reference sequence). In nucleotides, the CDR3 is TGCAGTGCTAGAGAAGCGGAGAGAAGGTTCTTC. Translated: CSAREAERRFF.

This chain's CDR3 is CASSVRDSSADTQYF. The CDR3 DNA is TGTGCCAGCAGTGTTCGGGACTCCTCTGCGGATACGCAGTATTTT. The chain recombines TRBV6-1 with TRBJ2-3; D is possibly TRBD2 (6 bases). Germline loops: CDR1 MNHNS, CDR2 SASEGT. This CDR3 has 15 residues. V was shortened by 4 bases and J by 6 bases, with 17 bases between the two germline ends.

The chain links TRBV29-1 to TRBJ1-5; no reliable D call. Between the trimmed V and J ends, which lost 4 bases and 3 bases, there was a span of 10 bases. Germline values: CDR1 SQVTM, CDR2 ANQGSEA. The CDR3 length is 13 residues. CDR3 in DNA: TGCAGCGTTGGAAGTAGTCCCAATCAGCCCCAGCATTTT. Protein: CSVGSSPNQPQHF. Combining the CDR3 with reference TRBV29-1 and TRBJ1-5 gives the whole variable domain SAVISQKPSRDICQRGTSLTIQCQVDSQVTMMFWYRQQPGQSLTLIATANQGSEATYESGFVIDKFPISRPNLTFSTLTVSNMSPEDSSIYLCSVGSSPNQPQHFGDGTRLSIL.

The chain recombines TRBV19 with TRBJ2-1; the D is unclear. The CDR3 has 14 amino acids. Trimming took off 3 bases at V and 4 bases at J, with 10 bases between the two ends. The germline CDR1 and CDR2 sequences are LNHDA and SQIVND (reference sequence). CDR3 region: CASSILDLYNEQFF. CDR3 bases: TGTGCCAGTAGTATTTTGGACCTTTACAATGAGCAGTTCTTC.

The sample holds many counts of this clonotype. The J gene is TRBJ1-2, the V gene TRBV20-1; D is ambiguous. Trimming took off 4 bases at V and 6 bases at J, with 15 bases between the two ends. This CDR3 is built from 13 residues. Germline CDR1 is DFQATT and CDR2 is SNEGSKA (reference sequence). The CDR3 reads CSATPAAEDGYTF. For the CDR3, the DNA is TGCAGTGCTACGCCTGCCGCGGAAGATGGCTACACCTTC.

This clonotype was counted ten times or more. The chain employs TRBV29-1 and TRBJ1-1, with D unclear. CDR1 and CDR2 (germline): SQVTM, ANQGSEA. V was trimmed by 5 bases and J by 2 bases, leaving 0 bases between them. The CDR3 spans 9 residues. Written as DNA, the CDR3 is TGCAGCGTTAACACTGAAGCTTTCTTT. Translation: CSVNTEAFF.

This clonotype was observed at least ten times. The chain carries TRBV12-3 or TRBV12-4 and TRBJ1-5; D uncertain. This CDR3 comprises 18 residues. V was pared by 6 bases and J by 6 bases, with 27 bases between. For the CDR3, the DNA is TGTGCCAGCAGCCTGTGGGTGACAAAAGAGGGAAGGATTCAGCCCCAGCATTTT. Protein: CASSLWVTKEGRIQPQHF.

The chain joins TRBV19 to TRBJ2-1, with 8 bases identical to TRBD1. Germline trimming cut 5 bases from V and 1 base from J; bases unmatched to any gene: 10. The CDR3 length is 17 residues. CDR1 and CDR2 from the germline V gene are LNHDA and SQIVND (reference sequence). In DNA, the CDR3 is TGTGCCAGTAGTCCACACGTTGGGACAGGTTCCTACAATGAGCAGTTCTTC. This sequence encodes CASSPHVGTGSYNEQFF.

The sample holds many counts of this clonotype. This sequence joins TRBV9 and TRBJ2-1, with TRBD2 matching over 8 bases. CDR1 and CDR2 (germline): SGDLS, YYNGEE. The CDR3 totals 17 residues. Trimming removed 0 bases from V and 4 bases from J; junction bases left unmatched: 9. DNA of the CDR3: TGTGCCAGCAGCGTAGGTTATGCGGGAGGTTTTTACAATGAGCAGTTCTTC. This codes for CASSVGYAGGFYNEQFF.

Only a few counts were recorded for this clonotype. The gene calls are TRBV25-1 and TRBJ2-1; D is unclear. This CDR3 region has 14 residues. Germline CDR1 reads MGHDK; CDR2 reads SYGVNS. The germline V and J ends were trimmed by 6 bases and 5 bases, with 14 bases remaining between them. The CDR3 sequence: CASSASLPNNEQFF. The DNA for the CDR3 is TGTGCCAGCAGCGCCTCCCTCCCAAACAATGAGCAGTTCTTC.

Many counts were recorded for this clonotype. The chain is built from TRBV11-2 and TRBJ2-7; 9 bases map to TRBD1. The trim removed 6 bases at V and 7 bases at J, leaving 10 bases unmatched. The CDR3 covers 14 residues. Germline assignment: CDR1 SGHAT and CDR2 FQNNGV. The CDR3 protein is CASRYSGTGREQYF. DNA of the CDR3: TGTGCCAGCAGATACTCCGGGACAGGGAGGGAGCAGTACTTC.

This clonotype showed up many times. This chain links TRBV12-3 or TRBV12-4 with TRBJ2-7; TRBD1 agrees at 7 bases. The CDR3 extends over 16 amino acids. Trimming cost V 4 bases and J 4 bases; bases outside gene matches: 13. The CDR3 DNA is TGTGCCAGCAGTTACCTCGGGACAGAAGAACAGTACGAGCAGTACTTC. Its protein is CASSYLGTEEQYEQYF.

This clonotype was picked up many times. The chain is built from TRBV19 and TRBJ1-1; maybe TRBD1 (5 bases). Deletions cut 3 bases from V and 5 bases from J, with 7 bases between. CDR1 LNHDA and CDR2 SQIVND come from the germline V gene (reference sequence). There are 12 residues in the CDR3. The CDR3 sequence: CASSIRGTEAFF. The CDR3, as DNA: TGTGCCAGTAGTATTAGGGGAACTGAAGCTTTCTTT.

At least ten counts were recorded for this clonotype. The chain uses TRBV29-1 and TRBJ1-3, with TRBD1 as a possible D gene (5 bases). CDR3 length: 18 amino acids. Germline V gene sequence: CDR1 SQVTM, CDR2 ANQGSEA. Trimming shortened V by 0 bases and J by 0 bases, and 18 bases separated the two germline ends. CDR3 sequence (DNA): TGCAGCGTTGAAGAGGGGGGTTGGTTGGGAAACTCTGGAAACACCATATATTTT. Protein: CSVEEGGWLGNSGNTIYF.

This clonotype occurred a few times. The chain is built from TRBV5-1 and TRBJ2-4, with 7 nucleotides matching TRBD1. Germline V gives CDR1 SGHRS, CDR2 YFSETQ. The CDR3 extends over 13 amino acids. Unmatched junction bases numbered 6, after V lost 4 bases and J lost 8 bases. DNA of the CDR3: TGCGCCAGCAGCACGGGACAGATTGACATTCAGTACTTC. It codes for CASSTGQIDIQYF. The variable domain in full, completed from reference TRBV5-1 and TRBJ2-4, reads KAGVTQTPRYLIKTRGQQVTLSCSPISGHRSVSWYQQTPGQGLQFLFEYFSETQRNKGNFPGRFSGRQFSNSRSEMNVSTLELGDSALYLCASSTGQIDIQYFGAGTRLSVL.

This clonotype was recorded many times. V is TRBV12-3 or TRBV12-4 and J is TRBJ1-5, with no clear D. The V and J ends lost 1 base and 4 bases respectively, with 11 bases between them. The CDR3 runs to 15 residues. The CDR3 sequence: CASSLVRPRNQPQHF. Here the CDR3 DNA reads TGTGCCAGCAGTTTAGTTCGCCCTAGAAATCAGCCCCAGCATTTT.

In this sample, this clonotype turned up many times. V gene TRBV11-2 combines with J gene TRBJ2-5, with unresolved D. The CDR3 is 15 residues long. V lost 0 bases to trimming and J lost 4 bases, with 12 bases between them. Per germline, CDR1 SGHAT and CDR2 FQNNGV. The CDR3 spells CASSLEAYLGETQYF. The CDR3 DNA reads TGTGCCAGCAGCTTAGAGGCGTACCTGGGAGAGACCCAGTACTTC.

This clonotype has ten or more counts. The gene calls are TRBV11-1 and TRBJ1-2, with 11 bases lining up with TRBD1. V gave up 6 bases and J gave up 5 bases; unmatched junction bases: 5. The CDR3 has 14 residues. In germline, CDR1 is SGHAT, CDR2 FQDESV (reference sequence). In DNA form, the CDR3 reads TGTGCCAGCAGTTGGACAGGGGGCGCTTATGGCTACACCTTC. Residues: CASSWTGGAYGYTF. Looking up the rest from reference TRBV11-1 and TRBJ1-2 gives the full variable domain: EAEVAQSPRYKITEKSQAVAFWCDPISGHATLYWYRQILGQGPELLVQFQDESVVDDSQLPKDRFSAERLKGVDSTLKIQPAELGDSAMYLCASSWTGGAYGYTFGSGTRLTVV.